This T cell receptor beta chain was recorded in a study of shared clonotypes between healthy human individuals. Methods used by the authors: Junction-only sequences produced by ImmunoSEQ had no quality scores, so filtering differed. The repertoire was sequenced with immunoSEQ multiplex PCR; TCRdb's copy has only in-frame clones and lacks some. The DNA was the basis for D and trimming; V, J and clone size are from that table. The profile shows about 1 million clones, around 82% of them singletons. The sequence was collected from a young man in good health. Some clones in this sample may be carry-over from other donors' samples. The sequenced sample consisted of memory CD4+ T cells from PBMCs. Subset indicated: CD45RA-negative fraction.

The CDR3 sequence is CASSPRQGAGGYTF. As DNA, the CDR3 is TGTGCCAGCAGCCCACGACAGGGGGCAGGTGGCTACACCTTC. The chain uses TRBV7-3 and TRBJ1-2; 10 nucleotides line up with TRBD1. The ends lost 5 bases at V and 7 bases at J; junction bases unmatched: 7. Germline V gives CDR1 SGHTA, CDR2 FQGTGA. The CDR3 spans 14 residues. The whole variable domain, remainder taken from reference TRBV7-3 and TRBJ1-2, is GAGVSQTPSNKVTEKGKYVELRCDPISGHTALYWYRQSLGQGPEFLIYFQGTGAADDSGLPNDRFFAVRPEGSVSTLKIQRTERGDSAVYLCASSPRQGAGGYTFGSGTRLTVV.